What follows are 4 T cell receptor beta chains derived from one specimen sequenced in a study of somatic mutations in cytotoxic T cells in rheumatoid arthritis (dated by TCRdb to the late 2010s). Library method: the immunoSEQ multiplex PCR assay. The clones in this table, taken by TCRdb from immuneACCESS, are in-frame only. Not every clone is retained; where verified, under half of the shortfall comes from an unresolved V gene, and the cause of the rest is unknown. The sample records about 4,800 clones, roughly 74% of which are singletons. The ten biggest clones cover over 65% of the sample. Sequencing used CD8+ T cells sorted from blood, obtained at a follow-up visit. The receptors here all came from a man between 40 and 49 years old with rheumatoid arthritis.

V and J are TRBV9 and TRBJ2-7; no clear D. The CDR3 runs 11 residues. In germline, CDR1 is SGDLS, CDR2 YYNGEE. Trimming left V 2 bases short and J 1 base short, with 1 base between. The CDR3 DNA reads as TGTGCCAGCAGCGTGTCCTACGAGCAGTACTTC. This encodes CASSVSYEQYF.

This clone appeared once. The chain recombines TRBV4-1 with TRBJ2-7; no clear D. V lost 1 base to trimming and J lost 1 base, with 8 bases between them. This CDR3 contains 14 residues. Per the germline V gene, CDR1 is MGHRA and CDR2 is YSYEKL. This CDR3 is CASSQGIDSYEQYF. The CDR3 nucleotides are TGCGCCAGCAGCCAAGGGATCGATTCCTACGAGCAGTACTTC.

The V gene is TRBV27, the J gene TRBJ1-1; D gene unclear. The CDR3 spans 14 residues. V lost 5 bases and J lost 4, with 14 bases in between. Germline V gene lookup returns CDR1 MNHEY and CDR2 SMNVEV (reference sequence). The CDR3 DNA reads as TGTGCCAGCAGTCCCGCCGGTGGAGGCACTGAAGCTTTCTTT. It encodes CASSPAGGGTEAFF.

In DNA form, the CDR3 reads TGTGCCAGCAGTTACAGCTCCTACAATGAGCAGTTCTTC. Translating gives CASSYSSYNEQFF. This chain connects TRBV27 to TRBJ2-1, with no clear D. There are 13 residues in the CDR3. Trimming cost V 4 bases and J 0 bases, with 4 bases left between them. The germline V gene has CDR1 MNHEY and CDR2 SMNVEV (reference sequence).